The clone carrying this T cell receptor beta chain was found a few times. The data were obtained in a study of control samples from healthy donors and cancer patients. The data were produced by immunoSEQ multiplex PCR, yet TCRdb's version contains in-frame clones alone and is incomplete. In the table there are 120,000 or so clones, more than 75% of which are singletons. Germline-derived CDR1 and CDR2 are SGDLS and YYNGEE. The CDR3 totals 14 residues. The V and J ends lost 2 bases and 8 bases, in that order; junction bases with no gene match: 9. Sequenced material: blood. V gene TRBV9 combines with J gene TRBJ1-1; 7 bases agree with TRBD1. The sequence came from a man aged 18 to 30 in good health. CDR3 loop: CASSVQRQGAEAFF. In nucleotides, the CDR3 is TGTGCCAGCAGCGTGCAAAGACAGGGCGCCGAAGCTTTCTTT. Supplemented by reference TRBV9 and TRBJ1-1, the full variable domain reads DSGVTQTPKHLITATGQRVTLRCSPRSGDLSVYWYQQSLDQGLQFLIQYYNGEERAKGNILERFSAQQFPDLHSELNLSSLELGDSALYFCASSVQRQGAEAFFGQGTRLTVV.